Listed here is a single T cell receptor beta chain. The antigen remains unidentified. This sample is drawn from a study of response to subunit inactivated influenza vaccine. Study results and limitations: The authors proposed limited new T cell recruitment per seasonal influenza vaccination.

In TCRdb, the RT-PCR reads were re-called with MiXCR into one record per CDR3 protein. The table lists about 780,000 distinct CDR3 sequences, approximately 17% of them singletons. CDR3 length: 18 amino acids. The sequence derives from a man aged 50 to 60 who received an inactivated influenza vaccine. The material was PBMCs from blood, obtained 5 days after vaccination. V gene TRBV12-2 combines with J gene TRBJ2-5; the table's D gene call, TRBD1, was not cross checked with the DNA. TRBV12-2 is annotated as a pseudogene. The CDR3: CASRLAIPRQGIQETQYF. As DNA, the CDR3 is TGTGCAAGTCGCTTAGCGATTCCCCGTCAGGGGATACAAGAGACCCAGTACTTC.